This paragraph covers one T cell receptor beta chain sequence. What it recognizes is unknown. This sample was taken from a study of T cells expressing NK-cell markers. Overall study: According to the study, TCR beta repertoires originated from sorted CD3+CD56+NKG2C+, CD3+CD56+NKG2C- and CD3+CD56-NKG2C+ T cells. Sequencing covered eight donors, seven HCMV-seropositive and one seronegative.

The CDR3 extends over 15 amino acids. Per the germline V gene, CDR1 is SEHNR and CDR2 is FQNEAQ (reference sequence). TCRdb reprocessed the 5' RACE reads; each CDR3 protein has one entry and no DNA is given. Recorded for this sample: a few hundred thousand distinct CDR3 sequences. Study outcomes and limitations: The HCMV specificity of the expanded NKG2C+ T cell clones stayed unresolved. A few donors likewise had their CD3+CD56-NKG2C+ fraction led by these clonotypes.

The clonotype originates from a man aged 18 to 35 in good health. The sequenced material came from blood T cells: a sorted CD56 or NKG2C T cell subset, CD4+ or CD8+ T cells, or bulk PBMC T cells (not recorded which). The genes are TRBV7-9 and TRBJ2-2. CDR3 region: CASSNPTFRTGELFF.